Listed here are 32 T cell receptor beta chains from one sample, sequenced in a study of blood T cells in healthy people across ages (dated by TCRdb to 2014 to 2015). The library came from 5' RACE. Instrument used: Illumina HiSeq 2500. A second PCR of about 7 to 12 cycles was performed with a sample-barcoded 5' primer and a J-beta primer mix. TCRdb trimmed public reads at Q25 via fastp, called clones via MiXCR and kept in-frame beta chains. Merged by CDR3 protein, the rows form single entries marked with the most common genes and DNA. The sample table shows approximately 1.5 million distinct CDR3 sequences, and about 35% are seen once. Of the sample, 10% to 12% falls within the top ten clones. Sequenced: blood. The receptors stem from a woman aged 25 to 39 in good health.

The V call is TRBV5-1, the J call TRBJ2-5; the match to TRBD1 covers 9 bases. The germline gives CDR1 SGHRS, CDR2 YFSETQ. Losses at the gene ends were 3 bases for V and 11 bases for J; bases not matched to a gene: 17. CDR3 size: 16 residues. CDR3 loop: CASSSTTGGVRREQYF. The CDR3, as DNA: TGCGCCAGCAGCTCAACCACAGGGGGCGTCCGGAGGGAGCAGTACTTC.

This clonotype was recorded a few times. CDR3 loop: CASGGQPNTEAFF. CDR3 in DNA: TGCGCCAGTGGGGGACAACCGAACACTGAAGCTTTCTTT. The rearrangement uses TRBV10-2 and TRBJ1-1; D may be TRBD1 (6 bases). Trimming removed 9 bases at V and 1 base at J, with 12 bases between. The germline CDR1 and CDR2 sequences are WSHSY and SAAADI. The length of the CDR3 is 13 residues.

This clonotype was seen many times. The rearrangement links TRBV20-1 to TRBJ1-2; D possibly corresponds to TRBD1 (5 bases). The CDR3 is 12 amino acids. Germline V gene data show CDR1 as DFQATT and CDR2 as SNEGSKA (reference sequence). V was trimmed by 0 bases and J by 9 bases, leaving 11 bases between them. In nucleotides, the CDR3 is TGCAGTGCTAGAGAGGGGGAGATAAGCTACACCTTC. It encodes CSAREGEISYTF.

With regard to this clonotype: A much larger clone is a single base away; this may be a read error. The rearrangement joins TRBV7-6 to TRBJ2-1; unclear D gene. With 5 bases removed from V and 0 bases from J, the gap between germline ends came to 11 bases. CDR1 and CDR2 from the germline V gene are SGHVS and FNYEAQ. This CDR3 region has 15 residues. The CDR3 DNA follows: TGTGCCAGCAGCCACCTGCGCGGCTCCTACAATGAGCAGTTCTTC. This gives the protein CASSHLRGSYNEQFF.

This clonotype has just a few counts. The CDR3, as DNA: TGTGCCAGCAGCATAGAGCCAGGTGGGAGAGCTTTCTTT. Its translation: CASSIEPGGRAFF. The J gene is TRBJ1-1, the V gene TRBV7-9, with unresolved D. The CDR3 is made up of 13 amino acids. Looked up from germline, CDR1 is SEHNR and CDR2 is FQNEAQ (reference sequence). V was pared by 5 bases and J by 10 bases, with 17 bases between. The full variable domain, in which reference TRBV7-9 and TRBJ1-1 provide the parts outside the CDR3, is DTGVSQNPRHKITKRGQNVTFRCDPISEHNRLYWYRQTLGQGPEFLTYFQNEAQLEKSRLLSDRFSAERPKGSFSTLEIQRTEQGDSAMYLCASSIEPGGRAFFGQGTRLTVV.

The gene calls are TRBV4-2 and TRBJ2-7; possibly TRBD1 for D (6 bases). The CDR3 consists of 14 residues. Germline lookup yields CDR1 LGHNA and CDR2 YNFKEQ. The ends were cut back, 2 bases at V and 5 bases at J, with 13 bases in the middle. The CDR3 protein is CASSQFRDTHEQYF. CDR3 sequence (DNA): TGTGCCAGCAGCCAATTTCGGGACACACACGAGCAGTACTTC.

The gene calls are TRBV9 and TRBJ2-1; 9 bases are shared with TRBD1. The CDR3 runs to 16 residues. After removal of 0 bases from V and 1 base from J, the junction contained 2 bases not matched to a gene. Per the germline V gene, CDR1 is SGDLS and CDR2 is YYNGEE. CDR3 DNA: TGTGCCAGCAGCGTAGGGGGACAGGGTTCCTACAATGAGCAGTTCTTC. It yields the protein CASSVGGQGSYNEQFF.

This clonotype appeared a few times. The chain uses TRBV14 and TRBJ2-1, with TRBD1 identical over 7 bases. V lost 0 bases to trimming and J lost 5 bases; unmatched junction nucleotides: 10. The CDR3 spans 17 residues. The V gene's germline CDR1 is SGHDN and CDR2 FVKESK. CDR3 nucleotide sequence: TGTGCCAGCAGCCAAGAAGGGACGGAGCAGGGGGACAATGAGCAGTTCTTC. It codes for CASSQEGTEQGDNEQFF.

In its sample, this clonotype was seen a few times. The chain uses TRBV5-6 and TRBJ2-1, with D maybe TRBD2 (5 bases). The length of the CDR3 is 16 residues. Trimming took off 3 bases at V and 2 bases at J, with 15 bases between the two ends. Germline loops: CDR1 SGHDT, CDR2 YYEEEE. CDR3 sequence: CASSSSTRPPYNEQFF. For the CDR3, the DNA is TGTGCCAGCAGCTCGTCTACTAGGCCCCCCTACAATGAGCAGTTCTTC.

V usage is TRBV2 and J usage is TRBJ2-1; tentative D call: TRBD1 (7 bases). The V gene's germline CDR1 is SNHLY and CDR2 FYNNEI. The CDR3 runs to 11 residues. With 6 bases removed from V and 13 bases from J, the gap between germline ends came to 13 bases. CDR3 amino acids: CASRARGDQFF. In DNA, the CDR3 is TGTGCCAGCAGGGCCAGGGGGGATCAGTTCTTC.

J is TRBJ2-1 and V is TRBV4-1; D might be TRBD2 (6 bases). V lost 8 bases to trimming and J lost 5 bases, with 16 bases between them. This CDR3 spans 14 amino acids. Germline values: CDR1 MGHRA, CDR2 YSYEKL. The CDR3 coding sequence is TGCGCCAGCTCCCGGGGCGGGGAACACAATGAGCAGTTCTTC. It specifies CASSRGGEHNEQFF.

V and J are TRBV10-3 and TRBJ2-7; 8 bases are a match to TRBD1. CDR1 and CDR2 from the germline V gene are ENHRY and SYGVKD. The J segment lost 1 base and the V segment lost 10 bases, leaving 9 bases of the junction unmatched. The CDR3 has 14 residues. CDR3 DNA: TGTGCCACCTGCGTCGGGACAGGATCCTACGAGCAGTACTTC. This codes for CATCVGTGSYEQYF.

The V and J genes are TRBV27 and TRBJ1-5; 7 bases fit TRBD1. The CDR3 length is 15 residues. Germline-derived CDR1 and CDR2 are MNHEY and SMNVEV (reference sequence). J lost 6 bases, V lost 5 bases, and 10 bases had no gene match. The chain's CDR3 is CASSITTGEGQPQHF. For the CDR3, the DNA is TGTGCCAGCAGTATCACCACAGGGGAAGGTCAGCCCCAGCATTTT.

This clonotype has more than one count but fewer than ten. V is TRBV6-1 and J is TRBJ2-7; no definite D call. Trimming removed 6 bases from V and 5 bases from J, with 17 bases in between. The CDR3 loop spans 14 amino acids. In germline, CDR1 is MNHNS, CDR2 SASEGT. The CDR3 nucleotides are TGTGCCAGCAGGGGCGGCTCCCGTCGCGACGAGCAGTACTTC. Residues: CASRGGSRRDEQYF.

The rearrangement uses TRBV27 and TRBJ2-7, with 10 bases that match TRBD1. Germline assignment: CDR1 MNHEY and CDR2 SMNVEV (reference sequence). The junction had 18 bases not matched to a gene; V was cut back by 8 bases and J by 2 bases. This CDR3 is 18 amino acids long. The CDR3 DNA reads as TGTGCCAGCCCGGCTAGGTCCCGTCGACAGGGGGCAACCTACGAGCAGTACTTC. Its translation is CASPARSRRQGATYEQYF.

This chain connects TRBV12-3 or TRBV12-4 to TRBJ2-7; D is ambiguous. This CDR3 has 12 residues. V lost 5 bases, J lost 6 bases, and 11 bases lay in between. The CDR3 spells CASSPPEGEQYF. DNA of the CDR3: TGTGCCAGCAGTCCACCCGAAGGCGAGCAGTACTTC.

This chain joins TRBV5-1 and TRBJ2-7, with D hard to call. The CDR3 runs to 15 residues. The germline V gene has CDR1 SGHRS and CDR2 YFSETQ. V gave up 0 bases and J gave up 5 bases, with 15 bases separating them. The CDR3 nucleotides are TGCGCCAGCAGCTTGGGCGGCAAAGACATCGACGAGCAGTACTTC. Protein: CASSLGGKDIDEQYF.

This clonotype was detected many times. Here the CDR3 reads CSASPSGVETQYF. The CDR3 region has the DNA TGCAGTGCTAGCCCTTCAGGGGTGGAGACCCAGTACTTC. This sequence joins TRBV20-1 and TRBJ2-5; D may be TRBD1 (6 bases). Germline CDR1 reads DFQATT; CDR2 reads SNEGSKA (reference sequence). CDR3 size: 13 residues. With 3 bases removed from V and 5 bases from J, the gap between germline ends came to 13 bases.

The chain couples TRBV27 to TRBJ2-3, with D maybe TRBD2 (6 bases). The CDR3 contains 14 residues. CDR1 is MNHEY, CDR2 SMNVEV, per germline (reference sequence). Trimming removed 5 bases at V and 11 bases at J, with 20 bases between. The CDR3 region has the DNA TGTGCCAGCAGTAACCAGGGACTGGGCGGAGGGCAGTATTTT. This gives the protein CASSNQGLGGGQYF.

Here the CDR3 reads CASSAGATYGYTF. The DNA for the CDR3 is TGTGCCAGCAGCGCGGGAGCCACCTATGGCTACACCTTC. The J gene is TRBJ1-2, the V gene TRBV9; D is unresolved. Germline V gene sequence: CDR1 SGDLS, CDR2 YYNGEE. The CDR3 spans 13 residues. The V end lost 3 bases, the J end lost 4 bases, and 10 bases lay between the germline ends.

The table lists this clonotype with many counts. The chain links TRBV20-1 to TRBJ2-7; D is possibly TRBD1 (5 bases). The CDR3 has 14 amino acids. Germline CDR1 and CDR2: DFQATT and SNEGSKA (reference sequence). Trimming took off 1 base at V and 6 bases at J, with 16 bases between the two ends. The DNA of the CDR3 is TGCAGTGCTAGAGTCCCCGCCCAGGGCACCGAGCAGTACTTC. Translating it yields CSARVPAQGTEQYF.

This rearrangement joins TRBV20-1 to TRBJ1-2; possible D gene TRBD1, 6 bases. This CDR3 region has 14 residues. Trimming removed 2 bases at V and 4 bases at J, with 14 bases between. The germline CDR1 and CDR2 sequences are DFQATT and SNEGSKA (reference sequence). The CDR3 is CSARTPGGGYGYTF. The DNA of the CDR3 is TGCAGTGCTAGAACGCCCGGGGGCGGCTATGGCTACACCTTC.

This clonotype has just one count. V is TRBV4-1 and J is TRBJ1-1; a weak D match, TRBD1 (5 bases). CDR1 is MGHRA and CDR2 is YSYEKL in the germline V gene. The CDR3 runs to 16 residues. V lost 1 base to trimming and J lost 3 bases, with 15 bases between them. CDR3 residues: CASSQVWGGEDTEAFF. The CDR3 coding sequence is TGCGCCAGCAGCCAAGTTTGGGGGGGGGAGGACACTGAAGCTTTCTTT.

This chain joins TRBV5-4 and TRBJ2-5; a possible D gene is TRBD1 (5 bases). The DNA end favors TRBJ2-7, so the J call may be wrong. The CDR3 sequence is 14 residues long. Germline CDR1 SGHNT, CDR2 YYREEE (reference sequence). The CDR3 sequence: CASRSADITYEQYF. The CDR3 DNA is TGTGCCAGCAGATCCGCGGACATTACCTACGAGCAGTACTTC.

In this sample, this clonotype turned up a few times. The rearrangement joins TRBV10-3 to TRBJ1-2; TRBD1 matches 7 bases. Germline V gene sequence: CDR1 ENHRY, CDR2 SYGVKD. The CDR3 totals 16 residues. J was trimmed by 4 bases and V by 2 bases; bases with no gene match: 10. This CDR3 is CAISEENRDSIYGYTF. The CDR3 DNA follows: TGTGCCATCAGTGAGGAGAACCGGGACAGCATCTATGGCTACACCTTC.

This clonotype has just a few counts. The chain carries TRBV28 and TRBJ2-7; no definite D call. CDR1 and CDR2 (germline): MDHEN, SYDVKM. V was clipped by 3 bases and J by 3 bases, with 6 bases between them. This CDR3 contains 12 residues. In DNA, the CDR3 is TGTGCCAGCAGTTTCCCCGTCTACGAGCAGTACTTC. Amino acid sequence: CASSFPVYEQYF.

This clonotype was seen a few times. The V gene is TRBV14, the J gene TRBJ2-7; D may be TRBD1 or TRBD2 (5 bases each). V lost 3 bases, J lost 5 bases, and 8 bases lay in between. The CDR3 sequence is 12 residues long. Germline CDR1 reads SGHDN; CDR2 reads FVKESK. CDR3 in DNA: TGTGCCAGCAGCCACGGGGCCGACGAGCAGTACTTC. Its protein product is CASSHGADEQYF.

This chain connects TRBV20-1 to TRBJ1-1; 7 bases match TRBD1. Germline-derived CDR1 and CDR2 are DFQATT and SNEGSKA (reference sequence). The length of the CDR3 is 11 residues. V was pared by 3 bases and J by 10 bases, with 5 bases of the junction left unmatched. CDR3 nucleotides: TGCAGTGCTAGCACAGGGGAAAGAGCTTTCTTT. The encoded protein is CSASTGERAFF.

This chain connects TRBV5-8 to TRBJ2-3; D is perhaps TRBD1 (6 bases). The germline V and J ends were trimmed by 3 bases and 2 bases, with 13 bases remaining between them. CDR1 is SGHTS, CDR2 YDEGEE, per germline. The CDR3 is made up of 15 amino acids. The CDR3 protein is CASSSRQAHTDTQYF. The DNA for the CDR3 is TGTGCCAGCAGCTCCCGACAGGCCCACACAGATACGCAGTATTTT.

The CDR3 reads CASSQDYRTGFGNEQFF. DNA of the CDR3: TGCGCCAGCAGCCAAGACTATAGGACAGGGTTTGGCAATGAGCAGTTCTTC. This sequence joins TRBV4-1 and TRBJ2-1; TRBD1 agrees at 8 bases. In germline, CDR1 is MGHRA, CDR2 YSYEKL. V lost 0 bases to trimming and J lost 6 bases; unmatched junction nucleotides: 10. The length of the CDR3 is 17 residues.

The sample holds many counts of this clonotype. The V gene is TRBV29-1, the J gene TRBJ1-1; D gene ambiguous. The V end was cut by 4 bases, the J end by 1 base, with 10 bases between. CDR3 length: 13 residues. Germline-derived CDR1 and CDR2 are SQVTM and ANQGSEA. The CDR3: CSVGGVPNTEAFF. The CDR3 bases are TGCAGCGTTGGGGGTGTGCCGAACACTGAAGCTTTCTTT.

The CDR3 spells CAISESNLQPQHF. CDR3 DNA sequence: TGTGCCATCAGTGAGTCAAACCTCCAGCCCCAGCATTTT. The chain links TRBV10-3 to TRBJ1-5; the D is unclear. CDR3 length: 13 residues. The ends were cut back, 0 bases at V and 7 bases at J, with 7 bases in the middle. The V gene's germline CDR1 is ENHRY and CDR2 SYGVKD.